Listed below are T cell receptor beta chains from one sample, sequenced in a study of blood T cell repertoires in COVID-19. The repertoire was sequenced with immunoSEQ multiplex PCR; TCRdb's copy has only in-frame clones and lacks some. Of under 500,000 clones in the sample, roughly 89% were seen once. The sample was peripheral blood. These receptors came from a woman aged 30 to 39 with acute or convalescent COVID-19. Both conserved end residues are part of each CDR3. The order of the fields is clone size, CDR3 length, D gene, V gene, J gene, CDR3 protein, CDR3 DNA. D genes are given only for firm matches. Size is stated for part of the rows, as once, few or many counts, or as a class when the clone is expanded.

size: NA
length: 13
D: NA
V: TRBV9
J: TRBJ2-1
CDR3: CASSVAGSDEQFF
DNA: TGTGCCAGCAGCGTAGCAGGTTCCGATGAGCAGTTCTTC

size: NA
length: 15
D: TRBD2
V: TRBV9
J: TRBJ2-7
CDR3: CASSVGGGAGYEQYF
DNA: TGTGCCAGCAGCGTAGGGGGAGGGGCCGGATACGAGCAGTACTTC

size: once
length: 13
D: NA
V: TRBV18
J: TRBJ1-6
CDR3: CASSPSVDRPLHF
DNA: TGTGCCAGCTCACCGTCGGTTGACAGGCCCCTCCACTTT

size: NA
length: 12
D: TRBD1
V: TRBV11-2
J: TRBJ1-1
CDR3: CASSQGATEAFF
DNA: TGTGCCAGCAGCCAGGGGGCCACTGAAGCTTTCTTT

size: NA
length: 16
D: TRBD1
V: TRBV30
J: TRBJ2-7
CDR3: CAWRFGPGTGAYEQYF
DNA: TGTGCCTGGAGGTTTGGGCCCGGGACAGGGGCTTACGAGCAGTACTTC

size: NA
length: 13
D: NA
V: TRBV6-5
J: TRBJ1-5
CDR3: CASSYLRYQPQHF
DNA: TGTGCCAGCAGTTACTTACGGTATCAGCCCCAGCATTTT

size: NA
length: 12
D: NA
V: TRBV18
J: TRBJ2-2
CDR3: CASPGDTGELFF
DNA: TGTGCCAGCCCGGGGGACACCGGGGAGCTGTTTTTT

size: NA
length: 17
D: NA
V: TRBV24-1
J: TRBJ2-6
CDR3: CATSDSTGTSGANVLTF
DNA: TGTGCCACCAGTGATTCGACAGGGACTTCTGGGGCCAACGTCCTGACTTTC

size: NA
length: 15
D: TRBD1
V: TRBV19
J: TRBJ2-7
CDR3: CASSIALQGVYEQYF
DNA: TGTGCCAGTAGTATAGCTTTACAGGGGGTCTACGAGCAGTACTTC

size: many
length: 13
D: NA
V: TRBV5-6
J: TRBJ1-5
CDR3: CASSLGEDQPQHF
DNA: TGTGCCAGCAGCTTGGGGGAGGATCAGCCCCAGCATTTT

size: NA
length: 14
D: NA
V: TRBV28
J: TRBJ1-1
CDR3: CASKEGLRGTEAFF
DNA: TGTGCCAGCAAGGAGGGACTTAGGGGCACTGAAGCTTTCTTT

size: few
length: 12
D: TRBD1
V: TRBV30
J: TRBJ1-2
CDR3: CAWTRQGKGYTF
DNA: TGTGCCTGGACCCGACAGGGAAAAGGCTACACCTTC

size: NA
length: 18
D: TRBD1
V: TRBV4-1
J: TRBJ1-3
CDR3: CASSQPPPRGRIGNTIYF
DNA: TGCGCCAGCAGCCAACCTCCTCCCAGGGGGCGCATAGGAAACACCATATATTTT

size: NA
length: 16
D: TRBD1
V: TRBV2
J: TRBJ2-2
CDR3: CASTRQGFRNTGELFF
DNA: TGTGCCAGCACGAGACAGGGTTTCCGAAACACCGGGGAGCTGTTTTTT

size: few
length: 11
D: NA
V: TRBV2
J: TRBJ2-2
CDR3: CASSPYGELFF
DNA: TGTGCCAGCAGCCCTTACGGGGAGCTGTTTTTT

size: NA
length: 16
D: TRBD2
V: TRBV4-1
J: TRBJ2-3
CDR3: CASSRRLAGTRDTQYF
DNA: TGCGCCAGCAGCCGTAGACTAGCGGGGACACGGGATACGCAGTATTTT

size: once
length: 11
D: NA
V: TRBV6-5
J: TRBJ2-1
CDR3: CASRLGGEQFF
DNA: TGTGCCAGCAGACTCGGGGGTGAGCAGTTCTTC

size: NA
length: 15
D: NA
V: TRBV6-6
J: TRBJ1-6
CDR3: CASSYSSGNNSPLHF
DNA: TGTGCCAGCAGTTACTCAAGCGGGAATAATTCACCCCTCCACTTT

size: NA
length: 13
D: NA
V: TRBV30
J: TRBJ2-1
CDR3: CAWSLGTYNEQFF
DNA: TGTGCCTGGAGTCTTGGCACCTACAATGAGCAGTTCTTC

size: NA
length: 15
D: NA
V: TRBV5-1
J: TRBJ2-5
CDR3: CASTLLGSDQETQYF
DNA: TGCGCCAGCACTTTACTTGGGAGCGACCAAGAGACCCAGTACTTC

size: NA
length: 15
D: TRBD1
V: TRBV7-8
J: TRBJ2-5
CDR3: CASSAKTGREETQYF
DNA: TGTGCCAGCAGCGCGAAGACAGGGAGAGAAGAGACCCAGTACTTC

size: NA
length: 16
D: TRBD2
V: TRBV14
J: TRBJ2-1
CDR3: CASSLSGGHSYNEQFF
DNA: TGTGCCAGCAGCCTTAGCGGGGGCCATTCATACAATGAGCAGTTCTTC

size: NA
length: 13
D: NA
V: TRBV30
J: TRBJ1-5
CDR3: CAWSPNSRGPQHF
DNA: TGTGCCTGGAGTCCAAACTCCCGGGGTCCCCAGCATTTT

size: NA
length: 15
D: NA
V: TRBV7-3
J: TRBJ2-1
CDR3: CASSLTGSAVQEQFF
DNA: TGTGCCAGCAGCTTAACTGGTTCGGCGGTCCAAGAGCAGTTCTTC

size: NA
length: 14
D: TRBD2
V: TRBV7-2
J: TRBJ2-7
CDR3: CASRLAGGQYEQYF
DNA: TGTGCCAGCAGACTAGCGGGGGGGCAATACGAGCAGTACTTC

size: NA
length: 14
D: TRBD1
V: TRBV6-5
J: TRBJ1-3
CDR3: CASRAGGSGNTIYF
DNA: TGTGCCAGCAGAGCAGGGGGCTCAGGAAACACCATATATTTT

size: NA
length: 15
D: TRBD1
V: TRBV7-9
J: TRBJ2-7
CDR3: CASSYGQGLTYEQYF
DNA: TGTGCCAGCAGCTACGGACAGGGACTCACCTACGAGCAGTACTTC

size: few
length: 17
D: NA
V: TRBV25-1
J: TRBJ1-1
CDR3: CASSDVSGGKSNTEAFF
DNA: TGTGCCAGCAGTGATGTGTCCGGGGGAAAATCAAACACTGAAGCTTTCTTT

size: few
length: 14
D: TRBD1
V: TRBV11-2
J: TRBJ2-2
CDR3: CASRLGQATGELFF
DNA: TGTGCCAGCAGGCTGGGACAGGCCACCGGGGAGCTGTTTTTT

size: NA
length: 12
D: NA
V: TRBV12-3/TRBV12-4
J: TRBJ2-1
CDR3: CASSPQYNEQFF
DNA: TGTGCCAGCAGTCCGCAGTACAATGAGCAGTTCTTC

size: NA
length: 13
D: NA
V: TRBV29-1
J: TRBJ2-1
CDR3: CSVEDRLNSLPFF
DNA: TGCAGCGTTGAAGACAGGTTAAATTCTCTTCCGTTCTTC

size: many
length: 13
D: TRBD1
V: TRBV11-1
J: TRBJ1-2
CDR3: CASSPGTAYGYTF
DNA: TGTGCCAGCAGCCCCGGGACAGCCTATGGCTACACCTTC

size: NA
length: 14
D: NA
V: TRBV5-6
J: TRBJ1-2
CDR3: CASSLSRGTGGYTF
DNA: TGTGCCAGCAGCTTAAGTCGGGGTACGGGTGGCTACACCTTC

size: NA
length: 14
D: TRBD1
V: TRBV5-1
J: TRBJ2-7
CDR3: CASSLVNRGYEQYF
DNA: TGCGCCAGCAGCTTGGTTAACAGGGGCTACGAGCAGTACTTC

size: NA
length: 12
D: NA
V: TRBV15
J: TRBJ1-2
CDR3: CATSSVGLFYTF
DNA: TGTGCCACCAGCTCAGTTGGCCTTTTCTACACCTTC

size: NA
length: 15
D: NA
V: TRBV7-2
J: TRBJ2-3
CDR3: CASSASGLSTDTQYF
DNA: TGTGCCAGCTCCGCGAGCGGACTTTCCACAGATACGCAGTATTTT

size: few
length: 16
D: NA
V: TRBV11-1
J: TRBJ2-2
CDR3: CASSSPGWSSTGELFF
DNA: TGTGCCAGCAGCTCTCCAGGGTGGAGTAGCACCGGGGAGCTGTTTTTT